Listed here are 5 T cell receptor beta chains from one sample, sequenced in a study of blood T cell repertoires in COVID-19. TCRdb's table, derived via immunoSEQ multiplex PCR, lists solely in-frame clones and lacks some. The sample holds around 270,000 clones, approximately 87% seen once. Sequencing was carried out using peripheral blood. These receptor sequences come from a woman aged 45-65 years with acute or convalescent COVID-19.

CDR3 region: CARAPKSDTQYF. For the CDR3, the DNA is TGTGCCAGGGCTCCCAAGTCAGATACGCAGTATTTT. The V and J genes are TRBV6-4 and TRBJ2-3; D is unresolved. The V end lost 9 bases, the J end lost 4 bases, and 11 bases lay between the germline ends. Germline-derived CDR1 and CDR2 are MRHNA and SNTAGT. This CDR3 region has 12 residues.

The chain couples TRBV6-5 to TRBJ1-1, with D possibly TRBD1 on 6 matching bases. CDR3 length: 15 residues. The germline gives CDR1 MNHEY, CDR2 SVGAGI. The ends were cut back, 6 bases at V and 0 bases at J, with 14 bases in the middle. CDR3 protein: CASSARTALNTEAFF. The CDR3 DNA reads TGTGCCAGCAGCGCTAGGACAGCTTTGAACACTGAAGCTTTCTTT.

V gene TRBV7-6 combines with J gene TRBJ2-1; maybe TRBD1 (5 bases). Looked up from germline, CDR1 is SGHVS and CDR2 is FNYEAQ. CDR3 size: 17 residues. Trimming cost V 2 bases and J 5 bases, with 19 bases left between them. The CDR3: CASSLQLGHRDNNEQFF. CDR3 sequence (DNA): TGTGCCAGCAGCTTACAATTGGGGCACCGAGATAACAATGAGCAGTTCTTC.

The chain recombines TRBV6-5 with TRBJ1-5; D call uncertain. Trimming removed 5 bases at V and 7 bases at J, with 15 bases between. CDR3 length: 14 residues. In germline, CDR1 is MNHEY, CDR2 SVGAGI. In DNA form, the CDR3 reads TGTGCCAGCAGTATAAACGTCGGTATGCAGCCCCAGCATTTT. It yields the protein CASSINVGMQPQHF.

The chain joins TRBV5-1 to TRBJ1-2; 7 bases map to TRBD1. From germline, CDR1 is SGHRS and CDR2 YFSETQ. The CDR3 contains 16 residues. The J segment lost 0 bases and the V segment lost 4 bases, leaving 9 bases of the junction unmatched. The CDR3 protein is CASSTLSGTANYGYTF. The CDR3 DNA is TGCGCCAGCAGCACCCTCTCAGGGACAGCTAACTATGGCTACACCTTC.